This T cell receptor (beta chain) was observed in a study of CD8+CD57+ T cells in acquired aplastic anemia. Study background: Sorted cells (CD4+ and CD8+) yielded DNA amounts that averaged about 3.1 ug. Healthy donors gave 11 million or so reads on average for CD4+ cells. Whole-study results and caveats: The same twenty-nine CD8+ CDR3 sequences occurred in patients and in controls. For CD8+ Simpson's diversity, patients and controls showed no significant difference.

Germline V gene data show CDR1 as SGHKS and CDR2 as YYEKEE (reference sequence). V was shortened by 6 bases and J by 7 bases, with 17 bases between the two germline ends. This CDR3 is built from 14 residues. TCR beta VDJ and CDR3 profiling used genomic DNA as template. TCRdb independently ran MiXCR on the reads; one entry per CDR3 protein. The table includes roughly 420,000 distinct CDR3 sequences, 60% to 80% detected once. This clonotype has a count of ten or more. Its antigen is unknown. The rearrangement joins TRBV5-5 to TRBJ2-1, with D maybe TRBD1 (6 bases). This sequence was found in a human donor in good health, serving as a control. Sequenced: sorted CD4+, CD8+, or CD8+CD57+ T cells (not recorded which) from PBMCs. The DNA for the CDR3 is TGTGCCAGCACCGATAGGACAGAGCAGAATGAGCAGTTCTTC. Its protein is CASTDRTEQNEQFF.